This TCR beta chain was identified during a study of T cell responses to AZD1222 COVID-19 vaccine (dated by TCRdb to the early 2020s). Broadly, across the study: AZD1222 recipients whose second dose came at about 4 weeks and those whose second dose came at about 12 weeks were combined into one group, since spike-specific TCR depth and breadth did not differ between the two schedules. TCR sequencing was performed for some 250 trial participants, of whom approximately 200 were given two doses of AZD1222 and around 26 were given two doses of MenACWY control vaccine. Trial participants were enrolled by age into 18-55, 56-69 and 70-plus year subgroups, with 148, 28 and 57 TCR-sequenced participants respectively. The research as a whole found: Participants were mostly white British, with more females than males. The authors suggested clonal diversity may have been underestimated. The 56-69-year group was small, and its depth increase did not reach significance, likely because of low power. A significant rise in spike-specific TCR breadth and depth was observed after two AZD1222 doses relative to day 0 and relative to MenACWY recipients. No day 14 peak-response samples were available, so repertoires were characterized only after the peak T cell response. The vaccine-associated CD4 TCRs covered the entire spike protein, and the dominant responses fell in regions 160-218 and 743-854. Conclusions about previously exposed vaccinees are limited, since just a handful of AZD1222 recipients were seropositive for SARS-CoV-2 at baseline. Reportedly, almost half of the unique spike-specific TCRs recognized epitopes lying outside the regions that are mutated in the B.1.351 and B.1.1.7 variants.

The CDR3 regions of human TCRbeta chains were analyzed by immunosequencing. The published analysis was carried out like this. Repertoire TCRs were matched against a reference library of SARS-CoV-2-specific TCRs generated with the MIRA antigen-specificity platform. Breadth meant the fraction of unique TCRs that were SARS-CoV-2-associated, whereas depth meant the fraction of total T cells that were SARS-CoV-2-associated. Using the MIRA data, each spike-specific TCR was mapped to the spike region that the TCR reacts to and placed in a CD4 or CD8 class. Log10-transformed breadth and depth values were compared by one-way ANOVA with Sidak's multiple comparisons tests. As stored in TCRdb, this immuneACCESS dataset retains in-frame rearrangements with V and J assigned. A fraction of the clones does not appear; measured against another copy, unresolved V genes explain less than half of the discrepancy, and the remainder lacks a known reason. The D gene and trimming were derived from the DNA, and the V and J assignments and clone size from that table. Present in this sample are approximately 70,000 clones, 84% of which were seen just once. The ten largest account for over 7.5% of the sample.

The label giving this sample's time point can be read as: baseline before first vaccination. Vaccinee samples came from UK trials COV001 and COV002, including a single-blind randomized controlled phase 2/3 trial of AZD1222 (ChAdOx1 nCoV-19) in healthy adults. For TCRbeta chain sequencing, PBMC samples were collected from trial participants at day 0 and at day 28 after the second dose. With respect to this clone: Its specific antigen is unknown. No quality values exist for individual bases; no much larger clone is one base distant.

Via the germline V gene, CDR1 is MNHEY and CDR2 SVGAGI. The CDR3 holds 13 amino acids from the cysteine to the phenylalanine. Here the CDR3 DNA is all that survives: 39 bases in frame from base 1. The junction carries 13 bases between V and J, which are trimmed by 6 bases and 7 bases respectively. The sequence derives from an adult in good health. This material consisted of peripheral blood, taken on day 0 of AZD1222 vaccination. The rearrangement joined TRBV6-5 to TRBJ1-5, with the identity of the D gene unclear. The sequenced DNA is TGTGCCAGCAGCTCGTCAAATTGGCAGCCCCAGCATTTT. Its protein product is CASSSSNWQPQHF.